This is a list of T cell receptor beta chains from one sample in a study of blood T cell repertoires in COVID-19. Clones were sequenced by immunoSEQ multiplex PCR, and TCRdb holds only the in-frame ones, with some missing. Of 300,000 to 400,000 clones listed, roughly 90% are singletons. Material: peripheral blood. These receptors were collected from a woman aged 45 to 65 with active or convalescent COVID-19. Each CDR3 is given without its conserved first and last residue.

v_gene	j_gene	CDR3aa
TRBV10-3	TRBJ1-2	AISEGTGGGYT
TRBV12-3/TRBV12-4	TRBJ1-2	ASSLGAGGYT
TRBV19	TRBJ2-2	ASSKRTGTNTGELF
TRBV27	TRBJ2-6	ATRRGGANVLT
TRBV5-4	TRBJ1-1	ASSLDRGTTEAF
TRBV30	TRBJ1-6	AWQVGTKALH
TRBV18	TRBJ1-4	ASSTMDGGLFEKLF
TRBV30	TRBJ1-2	AWSVLRGNRYGYT
TRBV18	TRBJ1-4	ASSALPGQPNEKLF
TRBV4-1	TRBJ2-1	ASSQGRDRLYNEQF
TRBV20-1	TRBJ2-7	SASAPTGLDEQY
TRBV6-2/TRBV6-3	TRBJ1-4	ASSYFPTGSDEKLF
TRBV20-1	TRBJ1-1	TRVMNTEAF